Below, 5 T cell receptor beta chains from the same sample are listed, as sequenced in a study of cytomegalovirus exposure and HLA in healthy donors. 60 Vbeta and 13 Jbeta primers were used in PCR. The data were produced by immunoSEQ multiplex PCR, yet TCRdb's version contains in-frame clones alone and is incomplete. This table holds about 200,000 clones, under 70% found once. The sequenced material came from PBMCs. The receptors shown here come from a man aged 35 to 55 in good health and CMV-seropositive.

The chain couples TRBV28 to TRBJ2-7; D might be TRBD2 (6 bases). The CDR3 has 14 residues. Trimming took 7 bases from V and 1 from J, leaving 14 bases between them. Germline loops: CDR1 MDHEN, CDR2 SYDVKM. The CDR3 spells CASITRDGSYEQYF. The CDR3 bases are TGTGCCAGCATAACGCGGGACGGATCCTACGAGCAGTACTTC.

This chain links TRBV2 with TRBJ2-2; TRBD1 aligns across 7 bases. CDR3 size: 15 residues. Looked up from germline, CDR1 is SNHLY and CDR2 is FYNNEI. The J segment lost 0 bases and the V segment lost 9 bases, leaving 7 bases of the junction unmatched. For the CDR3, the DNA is TGTGCCAGTGAGACCGGGACAGCGAACACCGGGGAGCTGTTTTTT. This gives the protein CASETGTANTGELFF.

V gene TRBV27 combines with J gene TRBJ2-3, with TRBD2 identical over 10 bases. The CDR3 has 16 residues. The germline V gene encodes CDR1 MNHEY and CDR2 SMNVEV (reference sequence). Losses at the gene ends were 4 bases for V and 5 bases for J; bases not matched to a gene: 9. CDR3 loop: CASSSGSGGLRDTQYF. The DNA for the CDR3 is TGTGCCAGCAGTTCTGGTAGCGGGGGGCTGAGAGATACGCAGTATTTT.

CDR3 bases: TGTGCCAGCAGCTTTCCCGGGAGGCAGGGCGAATCACCCCTCCACTTT. Translation: CASSFPGRQGESPLHF. The chain has TRBV11-2 and TRBJ1-6, with TRBD1 as a possible D gene (5 bases). V was shortened by 3 bases and J by 10 bases, with 19 bases between the two germline ends. Looked up from germline, CDR1 is SGHAT and CDR2 is FQNNGV. The CDR3 loop spans 16 amino acids.

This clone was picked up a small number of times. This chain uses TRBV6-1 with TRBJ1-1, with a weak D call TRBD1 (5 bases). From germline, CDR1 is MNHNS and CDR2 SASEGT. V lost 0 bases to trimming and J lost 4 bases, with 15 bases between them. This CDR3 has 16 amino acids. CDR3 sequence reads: CASSEAPGGGATEAFF. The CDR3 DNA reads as TGTGCCAGCAGTGAAGCCCCTGGGGGGGGAGCCACTGAAGCTTTCTTT.